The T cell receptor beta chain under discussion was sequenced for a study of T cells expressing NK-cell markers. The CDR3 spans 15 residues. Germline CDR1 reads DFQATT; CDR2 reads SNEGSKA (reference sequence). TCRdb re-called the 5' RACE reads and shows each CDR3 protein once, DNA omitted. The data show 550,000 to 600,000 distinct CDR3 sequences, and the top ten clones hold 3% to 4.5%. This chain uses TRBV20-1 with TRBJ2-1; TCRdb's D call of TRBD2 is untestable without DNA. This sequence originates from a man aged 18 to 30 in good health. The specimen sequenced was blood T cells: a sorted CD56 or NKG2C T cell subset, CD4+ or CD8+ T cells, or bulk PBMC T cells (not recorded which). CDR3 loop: CSAPGTLAGVNEQFF.